This paragraph reports one T cell receptor (beta chain). The target antigen is unknown. Use of 60 Vbeta and 13 Jbeta primers characterized the PCR. The protocol was immunoSEQ multiplex PCR, while the TCRdb copy is restricted to in-frame clones and leaves out a portion. The data contain some 140,000 clones, roughly 79% of them singletons. Germline CDR1 reads SGHNT; CDR2 reads YYREEE (reference sequence). This CDR3 contains 14 residues. Unmatched junction bases numbered 3, after V lost 3 bases and J lost 4 bases. These data come from a study of cytomegalovirus exposure and HLA in healthy donors. Study-level points and caveats: The authors later linked a missense DCLRE1C variant to TCR beta V- and J-gene trimming.

Material for sequencing was PBMCs. This receptor was obtained from a woman aged 35 to 49 in good health and CMV-seronegative. The chain uses TRBV5-4 and TRBJ1-3; 8 bases agree with TRBD1. CDR3 loop: CASSSTGVGNTIYF. The CDR3 DNA reads as TGTGCCAGCAGCTCGACAGGGGTCGGAAACACCATATATTTT.